This T cell receptor beta chain is drawn from a study of Ad26.COV2.S vaccination and SARS-CoV-2 variants. Sequencing used immunoSEQ multiplex PCR; TCRdb keeps in-frame clones, though not all of them. The data hold 300,000 to 400,000 clones, with roughly 84% observed a single time. The V gene lost 4 bases and the J gene lost 0 bases, with 7 bases spanning the gap. The CDR3 is made up of 14 amino acids. Germline V gene sequence: CDR1 MNHEY, CDR2 SVGAGI. Specified treatment: roughly 20 received Ad26.COV2.S at low or high dose, single or two shots; a few received placebo; per-sample allocation not given. Each sample was drawn 63 days after the first injection (of vaccine or placebo).

The specimen was peripheral blood, collected in a trial of Ad26.COV2.S vaccine versus placebo. The chain joins TRBV6-5 to TRBJ1-5; D unclear. The receptor comes from a person between 18 and 60 years old who received the Ad26.COV2.S COVID-19 vaccine or a placebo. The CDR3: CASSSHGSNQPQHF. CDR3 bases: TGTGCCAGCAGTTCCCATGGTAGCAATCAGCCCCAGCATTTT.